The clone carrying this TCR beta chain occurred a few times. Those enrolled, adults aged 18 to 89 years, came from roughly 22 US areas. Cohorts were determined from participant-reported clinical history. Clones were read by immunoSEQ multiplex PCR, and TCRdb kept only the in-frame ones, dropping some. The table shows about 280,000 clones, with around 89% occurring only once. These data originate in a study of blood T cell repertoires in COVID-19. Source material: PBMCs or T cells enriched from blood (not recorded which). This receptor was identified in a woman in her 30s with acute COVID-19.

In DNA, the CDR3 is TGTGCCAGCAGCCCGGGACTAGCCCCCTACGAGCAGTACTTC. Translation gives CASSPGLAPYEQYF. The chain employs TRBV7-9 and TRBJ2-7; the match to TRBD2 covers 9 bases. V shed 5 bases, J shed 2 bases, and the junction held 4 bases outside the gene matches. CDR3 length: 14 amino acids. CDR1 SEHNR and CDR2 FQNEAQ come from the germline V gene (reference sequence).